This passage covers 28 T cell receptor beta chains from one sample sequenced in a study of chemoradiotherapy in HPV16-positive cancers. Repertoires were generated with immunoSEQ multiplex PCR, while TCRdb's copy carries only in-frame clones and drops some. The sample has over a thousand clones, roughly 80% seen once; the top ten hold roughly 12%. Sequenced material: tumor tissue, taken from a patient who underwent chemoradiotherapy. The receptor source for this set is a human donor with HPV-associated anogenital cancer.

The V and J genes are TRBV10-2 and TRBJ2-3; D possibly uses TRBD1 or TRBD2 (6 bases each). Looked up from germline, CDR1 is WSHSY and CDR2 is SAAADI. The V end lost 3 bases, the J end lost 9 bases, and 10 bases lay between the germline ends. The CDR3 contains 12 residues. This CDR3 is CASSDLGGTQYF. CDR3 nucleotides: TGCGCCAGCAGTGATTTAGGGGGGACGCAGTATTTT.

The V call is TRBV20-1, the J call TRBJ2-7; D not certain. Looked up from germline, CDR1 is DFQATT and CDR2 is SNEGSKA (reference sequence). CDR3 length: 11 residues. Trimming cost V 3 bases and J 4 bases, with 7 bases left between them. The CDR3 bases are TGCAGTGCTAGTACCGGGTACGAGCAGTACGTC. It specifies CSASTGYEQYV.

Comment on this clone: Relative to the germline gene, one junction end is altered; a read error may explain this. V is TRBV2 and J is TRBJ2-1; perhaps D is TRBD1 or TRBD2 (6 bases each). Looked up from germline, CDR1 is SNHLY and CDR2 is FYNNEI. This CDR3 is 13 amino acids long. The CDR3 sequence is CASSEALEGGPLF. CDR3 nucleotide sequence: TGTGCCAGCAGTGAAGCGCTTGAGGGGGGCCCGCTCTTC.

The chain recombines TRBV5-6 with TRBJ1-2; D gene unclear. Trimming pared 3 bases from V and 7 bases from J, leaving 25 bases between. Per germline, CDR1 SGHDT and CDR2 YYEEEE. The CDR3 is 17 residues long. CDR3 in DNA: TGTGCCAGCAGCTCCGTGGGCTCTGAAGTTTCGTCGAGTGGCTACACCTTC. Translation: CASSSVGSEVSSSGYTF.

Turning to this clone: One end of the junction varies from germline; a read error may be responsible. The chain carries TRBV2 and TRBJ1-6, with a weak D call TRBD1 (6 bases). Germline V gives CDR1 SNHLY, CDR2 FYNNEI. The CDR3 has 15 residues. CDR3 bases: TGTGCCAGCACTGAAACAGGGCTCTCGAATTCACCCCTCCACTTT. The encoded protein is CASTETGLSNSPLHF.

The rearrangement joins TRBV9 to TRBJ2-1; 10 bases align to TRBD2. Unmatched junction bases numbered 7, after V lost 0 bases and J lost 4 bases. Germline CDR1 is SGDLS and CDR2 is YYNGEE. This CDR3 comprises 17 residues. CDR3 loop: CASSVASLAGVYNEQFF. The CDR3 nucleotides are TGTGCCAGCAGCGTAGCTAGCCTAGCGGGGGTTTACAATGAGCAGTTCTTC.

In its sample, this clone was seen a few times. The rearrangement uses TRBV5-1 and TRBJ1-2, with D possibly being TRBD1 (6 bases). This CDR3 comprises 11 residues. The germline V and J ends were trimmed by 3 bases and 8 bases, with 8 bases remaining between them. Germline CDR1 is SGHRS and CDR2 is YFSETQ. Here the CDR3 reads CASSSGVGYTF. CDR3 in DNA: TGCGCCAGCAGCTCAGGGGTGGGCTACACCTTC.

This chain uses TRBV5-1 with TRBJ1-3, with D perhaps matching TRBD1 (5 bases). V was shortened by 1 base and J by 0 bases, with 20 bases between the two germline ends. In germline, CDR1 is SGHRS, CDR2 YFSETQ. The CDR3 contains 19 residues. CDR3 protein: CASSLKLGYRGSSGNTIYF. The DNA of the CDR3 is TGCGCCAGCAGCTTGAAGCTGGGATATCGGGGCAGCTCTGGAAACACCATATATTTT.

The chain employs TRBV27 and TRBJ1-2, with unresolved D. Looked up from germline, CDR1 is MNHEY and CDR2 is SMNVEV (reference sequence). The CDR3 covers 12 residues. V shed 0 bases and J shed 8 bases, with 7 bases lying between them. The CDR3 loop reads CASSLSGRGYTF. Written as DNA, the CDR3 is TGTGCCAGCAGTTTATCGGGTAGGGGCTACACCTTC.

The rearrangement uses TRBV7-7 and TRBJ1-3, with unresolved D. This CDR3 is built from 13 residues. Between the trimmed V and J ends, which lost 0 bases and 4 bases, there was a span of 4 bases. Germline lookup yields CDR1 SSHAT and CDR2 FNYEAQ (reference sequence). CDR3 region: CASSLAPGNTIYF. The CDR3 coding sequence is TGTGCCAGCAGCTTAGCCCCCGGAAACACCATATATTTT.

This clone was recorded only once. CDR3 sequence: CASSPEGGGLSGYTF. CDR3 DNA sequence: TGTGCCAGCAGCCCCGAGGGGGGTGGACTGAGTGGCTACACCTTC. V gene TRBV11-2 combines with J gene TRBJ1-2; the D gene is possibly TRBD1 (6 bases). The CDR3 covers 15 residues. Trimming pared 5 bases from V and 7 bases from J, leaving 20 bases between. Germline V gene sequence: CDR1 SGHAT, CDR2 FQNNGV.

The rearrangement links TRBV4-2 to TRBJ1-4; D is unresolved. Germline-derived CDR1 and CDR2 are LGHNA and YNFKEQ. V was shortened by 0 bases and J by 7 bases, with 9 bases between the two germline ends. The CDR3 totals 14 residues. The DNA for the CDR3 is TGTGCCAGCAGCCAAGAAGTACTGCGTGAAAAACTGTTTTTT. Protein: CASSQEVLREKLFF.

The chain joins TRBV19 to TRBJ2-3; possibly TRBD2 for D (6 bases). Trimming stripped 5 bases from V and 2 bases from J, with 14 bases between. The V gene's germline CDR1 is LNHDA and CDR2 SQIVND (reference sequence). The CDR3 contains 15 residues. DNA for the CDR3: TGTGCCAGTAGTGCGCGGGACCGAAACACAGATACGCAGTATTTT. Translating it yields CASSARDRNTDTQYF.

In the case of this clone: The junction and the germline gene differ at one end; a read error may be behind it. J is TRBJ1-1 and V is TRBV14; possibly TRBD1 for D (5 bases). Looked up from germline, CDR1 is SGHDN and CDR2 is FVKESK. CDR3 size: 11 residues. This CDR3 is CASSQVGEWDF. The CDR3 region has the DNA TGTGCCAGCAGCCAAGTAGGGGAGTGGGACTTT.

This sequence joins TRBV5-4 and TRBJ2-5; 14 bases line up with TRBD2. The CDR3 sequence is 16 residues long. Losses at the gene ends were 4 bases for V and 6 bases for J; bases not matched to a gene: 8. Germline V gene lookup returns CDR1 SGHNT and CDR2 YYREEE (reference sequence). CDR3 loop: CASSPTSGGVIQTQYF. The CDR3 DNA reads TGTGCCAGCAGCCCGACTAGCGGGGGGGTTATCCAGACCCAGTACTTC.

The V and J genes are TRBV5-1 and TRBJ2-5; D remains ambiguous. V shed 4 bases and J shed 4 bases, with 8 bases lying between them. The germline CDR1 and CDR2 sequences are SGHRS and YFSETQ. The CDR3 extends over 12 amino acids. This chain's CDR3 is CASSPEGETQYF. CDR3 DNA: TGCGCCAGCAGCCCTGAAGGAGAGACCCAGTACTTC.

The chain uses TRBV6-4 and TRBJ1-2; 7 bases map to TRBD1. The CDR3 covers 14 residues. Germline V lookup: CDR1 MRHNA, CDR2 SNTAGT. The trim removed 10 bases at V and 4 bases at J, leaving 12 bases unmatched. The CDR3 DNA reads as TGTGCCATCCCCGACAGGGAAGTAATCTATGGCTACACCTTC. This codes for CAIPDREVIYGYTF.

The chain couples TRBV19 to TRBJ1-6; D unresolved. CDR1 LNHDA and CDR2 SQIVND come from the germline V gene (reference sequence). This CDR3 contains 12 residues. The V gene lost 5 bases and the J gene lost 7 bases, with 6 bases spanning the gap. CDR3 residues: CASSPGNSPLHF. The DNA of the CDR3 is TGTGCCAGTAGTCCGGGCAATTCACCCCTCCACTTT.

In DNA, the CDR3 is TGCAGCGTTGCGTTACAGGACCTTTCCACAGATACGCAGTATTTT. As protein: CSVALQDLSTDTQYF. V and J are TRBV29-1 and TRBJ2-3; D may be TRBD1 (5 bases). The CDR3 consists of 15 residues. V lost 4 bases and J lost 2, with 16 bases in between. CDR1 and CDR2 (germline): SQVTM, ANQGSEA.

The J gene is TRBJ2-1, the V gene TRBV27; D is undetermined. V dropped 5 bases and J dropped 2 bases, with 13 bases sitting between them. The CDR3 covers 15 residues. The V gene's germline CDR1 is MNHEY and CDR2 SMNVEV (reference sequence). The CDR3 nucleotides are TGTGCCAGCAGTCCCGGGCAGATTCCCTACAATGAGCAGTTCTTC. Encoded protein: CASSPGQIPYNEQFF.

The chain has TRBV19 and TRBJ2-6; D is undetermined. CDR1 is LNHDA and CDR2 is SQIVND in the germline V gene (reference sequence). The V end was cut by 5 bases, the J end by 0 bases, with 14 bases between. The CDR3 has 17 residues. The CDR3 here is CASSYSGLSSGANVLTF. Here the CDR3 DNA reads TGTGCCAGTAGTTATTCAGGTCTGAGCTCTGGGGCCAACGTCCTGACTTTC.

This CDR3 is CASSIRDRANQPQHF. The CDR3 DNA is TGTGCCAGTAGTATTAGGGACAGGGCCAATCAGCCCCAGCATTTT. The chain recombines TRBV19 with TRBJ1-5; 9 bases map to TRBD1. CDR3 length equals 15 residues. V gave up 3 bases and J gave up 3 bases; unmatched junction bases: 3. Germline CDR1 reads LNHDA; CDR2 reads SQIVND (reference sequence).

The CDR3 nucleotides read TGTGCCAGCGGTAGACAGAACACTGAAGCTTTCTTT. It codes for CASGRQNTEAFF. This rearrangement joins TRBV6-1 to TRBJ1-1; no reliable D call. Germline CDR1 reads MNHNS; CDR2 reads SASEGT. V lost 8 bases and J 1 base, leaving 8 bases between the germline ends. The CDR3 totals 12 residues.

V gene TRBV23-1 combines with J gene TRBJ2-7; weak D call: TRBD2 (5 bases). TRBV23-1 is sorted into the ORF group, with uncertain function. Trimming stripped 0 bases from V and 2 bases from J, with 14 bases between. CDR3 length: 16 amino acids. The DNA of the CDR3 is TGCGCCAGCAGTCAATCAGAGGGAAGTCGACCCTACGAGCAGTACGTC. Its protein product is CASSQSEGSRPYEQYV.

The chain uses TRBV2 and TRBJ2-7; D is ambiguous. CDR3 size: 15 residues. The germline gives CDR1 SNHLY, CDR2 FYNNEI. V lost 3 bases and J 0 bases, leaving 12 bases between the germline ends. CDR3 protein: CASSDEQSRSYEQYF. For the CDR3, the DNA is TGTGCCAGCAGTGACGAACAGTCTCGCTCCTACGAGCAGTACTTC.

The chain uses TRBV9 and TRBJ2-4; D gene unclear. Germline V lookup: CDR1 SGDLS, CDR2 YYNGEE. With 0 bases removed from V and 0 bases from J, the gap between germline ends came to 10 bases. The CDR3 extends over 16 amino acids. CDR3 in amino acids: CASSVVSSLAKNIQYF. CDR3 DNA: TGTGCCAGCAGCGTAGTTTCGAGTTTAGCCAAAAACATTCAGTACTTC.

V usage is TRBV5-3 and J usage is TRBJ1-5, with D hard to call. TRBV5-3 is marked as an open reading frame, function uncertain. V shed 0 bases and J shed 3 bases, with 16 bases lying between them. CDR3 length equals 17 residues. The CDR3 DNA sequence: TGTGCCAGAAGCTTGGGGGGTCTTAGCGGGGTCAATCAGCCCCAGCATTTT. It translates to CARSLGGLSGVNQPQHF.

This chain uses TRBV18 with TRBJ1-1; 9 bases map to TRBD1. CDR3 length: 14 residues. The V and J ends lost 2 bases and 5 bases, in that order; junction bases with no gene match: 3. Germline CDR1 reads KGHSH; CDR2 reads LQKENI. The CDR3 region is CASSPTTGGTEAFF. CDR3 coding DNA: TGTGCCAGCTCACCAACGACAGGGGGAACTGAAGCTTTCTTT.